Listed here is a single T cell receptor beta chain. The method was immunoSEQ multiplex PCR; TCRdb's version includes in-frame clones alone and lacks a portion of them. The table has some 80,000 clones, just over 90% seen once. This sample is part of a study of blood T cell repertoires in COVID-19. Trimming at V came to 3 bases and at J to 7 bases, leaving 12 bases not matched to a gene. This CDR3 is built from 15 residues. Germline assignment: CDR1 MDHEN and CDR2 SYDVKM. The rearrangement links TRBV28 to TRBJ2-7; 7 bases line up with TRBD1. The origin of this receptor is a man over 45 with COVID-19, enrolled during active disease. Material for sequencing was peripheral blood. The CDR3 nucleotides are TGTGCCAGCAGTTTCGGTGCAGGGGGAATTATTGAGCAGTACTTC. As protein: CASSFGAGGIIEQYF. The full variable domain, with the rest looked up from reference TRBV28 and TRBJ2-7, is DVKVTQSSRYLVKRTGEKVFLECVQDMDHENMFWYRQDPGLGLRLIYFSYDVKMKEKGDIPEGYSVSREKKERFSLILESASTNQTSMYLCASSFGAGGIIEQYFGPGTRLTVT.